The source of this T cell receptor beta chain is a study of radiotherapy plus CTLA-4 blockade in lung cancer (dated by TCRdb to the late 2010s). For the wider study: Among the enrolled patients, approximately 18% had an objective response, and about 29% reached disease control. Here is what the overall study found, with its caveats: After treatment with radiotherapy and ipilimumab, TCR clones that came from tumors expanded in the peripheral blood. The strongest predictors of response, as reported, were early dynamic changes in blood T cell clones along with a rise in serum interferon-beta after radiation.

Libraries were prepared through the immunoSEQ multiplex PCR assay. Imported from immuneACCESS, the table was reduced by TCRdb to in-frame sequences with V and J called. These copies leave out some clones; in studies compared against another copy, an unresolved V gene accounts for under half, and the cause of the remainder is not known. Counted in this sample were some 73,000 clones; under 85% of them appeared once. The biggest ten clones account for around 0.72% of the sample. On this clone: The specificity of this receptor is unknown. No much larger clone is present one base from it, and per-base qualities are unavailable.

Measured from the cysteine to the phenylalanine, the CDR3 is 11 residues long. CDR3 DNA is the only sequence kept; it has 33 bases, read in frame from the first base. The germline V gene provides CDR1 MDHEN and CDR2 SYDVKM. V was cut back by 6 bases and J by 11 bases, leaving a gap of 13 bases between them. Focal radiation therapy combined with CTLA-4 blockade (ipilimumab) was tested in patients with chemo-refractory metastatic non-small-cell lung cancer. Here the sequenced sample was peripheral blood, taken from a patient treated with radiotherapy plus ipilimumab. This sequence originates from a human donor with non-small cell lung cancer who had stable disease on radiotherapy plus ipilimumab. The receptor chain draws on TRBV28 and TRBJ1-1; a confident D gene designation cannot be given. The bases are TGTGCCAGCAGAACTACAGTAAGCGCTTTCTTT. Its protein reads: CASRTTVSAFF.